The rows below give T cell receptor beta chains drawn from one sample of a study of metastatic and nonmetastatic thyroid tumors. With MiXCR, TCRdb reprocessed the PCR reads. The data contain 75,000 to 100,000 clones, about an eighth of them seen just once; the ten biggest clones take up 11%. Material: blood. The receptors here all came from a female donor with papillary thyroid cancer or a benign thyroid nodule (not recorded which). Some clones in this sample may be carry-over from other donors' samples. The CDR3 runs from the conserved cysteine through the conserved F or W. D genes are given only for firm matches. A row's size may be missing; if present it is once, few, many or a size class.

clone_size,j_call,d_call,v_call,cdr3_aa,cdr3_nt
NA,TRBJ2-1,NA,TRBV4-2,CASSPQGQSYNEQFF,TGTGCCAGTAGCCCTCAGGGTCAATCCTACAATGAGCAGTTCTTC
few,TRBJ1-5,NA,TRBV15,CATSTNTGNQPQHF,TGTGCCACCAGCACGAACACGGGGAATCAGCCCCAGCATTTT
NA,TRBJ1-2,NA,TRBV7-9,CASSLYQSYGYTF,TGTGCCAGCAGCTTATATCAGTCCTATGGCTACACCTTC
NA,TRBJ2-3,NA,TRBV5-6,CASSTTSMNTQYF,TGTGCCAGCAGCACAACTTCGATGAATACGCAGTATTTT
many,TRBJ2-5,NA,TRBV3-1,CASSQDLLETQYF,TGTGCCAGCAGCCAAGACCTCTTGGAGACCCAGTACTTC
many,TRBJ1-5,NA,TRBV6-2/TRBV6-3,CASSSSRQAGNQPQHF,TGTGCCAGCAGTTCCTCGCGACAGGCCGGCAATCAGCCCCAGCATTTT
many,TRBJ1-2,TRBD1,TRBV28,CASSTGQGTIYGYTF,TGTGCCAGCAGTACGGGACAGGGGACAATCTATGGCTACACCTTC
NA,TRBJ2-1,TRBD1,TRBV7-3,CASSLTGGNPYNEQFF,TGTGCCAGCAGCCTAACAGGGGGGAACCCCTACAATGAGCAGTTCTTC
many,TRBJ1-1,NA,TRBV6-2/TRBV6-3,CASSSNGVNTEAFF,TGTGCCAGCAGTTCTAATGGGGTAAACACTGAAGCTTTCTTT
many,TRBJ1-3,NA,TRBV9,CASSVDPVGHYGNTIYF,TGTGCCAGCAGCGTAGACCCTGTGGGACACTATGGAAACACCATATATTTT
many,TRBJ1-2,TRBD1,TRBV19,CASSPRDRSSYNYGYTF,TGTGCCAGTAGTCCCCGGGACAGGAGTTCTTATAACTATGGCTACACCTTC
many,TRBJ1-3,NA,TRBV4-1,CASSKEGVSGNTIYF,TGCGCCAGCAGCAAAGAGGGGGTATCTGGAAACACCATATATTTT
many,TRBJ2-4,NA,TRBV13,CASSRQGKNIQYF,TGTGCCAGCAGCCGGCAGGGTAAAAACATTCAGTACTTC
many,TRBJ1-2,TRBD1,TRBV2,CASDREEGGYTF,TGTGCCTCGGACAGGGAGGAAGGGGGCTACACCTTC
many,TRBJ2-5,TRBD2,TRBV6-2/TRBV6-3,CASSFSTGGGRETQYF,TGTGCCAGCAGTTTCTCGACGGGGGGGGGCCGAGAGACCCAGTACTTC
many,TRBJ1-2,NA,TRBV5-1,CASSLGRVGYGYTF,TGCGCCAGCAGCTTGGGAAGGGTTGGCTATGGCTACACCTTC
many,TRBJ2-2,TRBD1,TRBV19,CASTNRGGTGELFF,TGTGCCAGTACCAACAGGGGCGGCACCGGGGAGCTGTTTTTT
many,TRBJ2-2,NA,TRBV2,CASSEVLAMTGELFF,TGTGCCAGCAGTGAAGTTTTGGCGATGACCGGGGAGCTGTTTTTT
many,TRBJ2-2,NA,TRBV5-1,CASSLVQVAGELFF,TGCGCCAGCAGCTTGGTTCAGGTAGCCGGGGAGCTGTTTTTT
many,TRBJ2-5,NA,TRBV20-1,CSAVRQETQYF,TGCAGTGCTGTCAGGCAAGAGACCCAGTACTTC
many,TRBJ1-1,TRBD1,TRBV6-5,CASSSYAGTVNTEAFF,TGTGCCAGCAGTTCCTACGCCGGGACAGTGAACACTGAAGCTTTCTTT
many,TRBJ1-1,TRBD1,TRBV30,CVCAGQGWTEAFF,TGTGTCTGTGCGGGACAGGGATGGACTGAAGCTTTCTTT
NA,TRBJ2-1,NA,TRBV19,CASSISGAIYEQFF,TGTGCCAGTAGTATTAGTGGTGCAATTTATGAGCAGTTCTTC
many,TRBJ2-7,TRBD2,TRBV6-1,CASSDPGLGIYEQYF,TGTGCCAGCAGCGATCCGGGACTAGGAATCTACGAGCAGTACTTC
many,TRBJ1-1,TRBD1,TRBV6-1,CASSEGQGGAEAFF,TGTGCCAGCAGTGAGGGGCAGGGGGGCGCTGAAGCTTTCTTT
many,TRBJ1-5,NA,TRBV5-6,CASSLGPGQPQHF,TGTGCCAGCAGCTTGGGCCCCGGACAGCCCCAGCATTTT
many,TRBJ2-7,NA,TRBV6-1,CASSPPGGSYEQYF,TGTGCCAGCAGTCCCCCGGGCGGATCCTACGAGCAGTACTTC
many,TRBJ2-7,TRBD2,TRBV29-1,CSSSSGGEQYF,TGCAGCTCATCATCGGGAGGCGAGCAGTACTTC
many,TRBJ2-3,TRBD2,TRBV7-8,CASSLTSVADTQYF,TGTGCCAGCAGCCTCACTAGCGTTGCAGATACGCAGTATTTT
many,TRBJ1-1,NA,TRBV6-1,CASIANTEAFF,TGTGCCAGCATAGCTAACACTGAAGCTTTCTTT
many,TRBJ2-3,NA,TRBV6-5,CASSYRRFSSTDTQYF,TGTGCCAGCAGTTATAGGAGGTTTTCTAGCACAGATACGCAGTATTTT
NA,TRBJ2-2,NA,TRBV27,CASSNEGTGTGELFF,TGTGCCAGCAGTAATGAGGGTACCGGCACCGGTGAGCTGTTTTTT
many,TRBJ1-5,NA,TRBV20-1,CSARAGDLPNQPQHF,TGCAGTGCTAGAGCGGGAGATCTACCCAATCAGCCCCAGCATTTT
many,TRBJ2-5,NA,TRBV5-1,CASSLANPQETQYF,TGCGCCAGCAGCTTGGCCAACCCCCAAGAGACCCAGTACTTC
medium-sized,TRBJ1-3,NA,TRBV12-3/TRBV12-4,CASSLSSGNTIYF,TGTGCCAGCAGTTTATCGTCTGGAAACACCATATATTTT
few,TRBJ1-6,NA,TRBV6-2/TRBV6-3,CASSYNTNSPLHF,TGTGCCAGCAGTTACAATACGAATTCACCCCTCCACTTT
many,TRBJ1-1,NA,TRBV20-1,CSASRGREGTEAFF,TGCAGTGCTAGTCGGGGCAGGGAAGGGACTGAAGCTTTCTTT
many,TRBJ2-5,NA,TRBV5-6,CASSLAFTSSETQYF,TGTGCCAGCAGCTTGGCCTTTACTAGCTCTGAGACCCAGTACTTC
few,TRBJ1-4,NA,TRBV6-1,CASRTADSEWGGYF,TGTGCCAGCAGGACGGCGGACAGTGAGTGGGGGGGGTATTTT
many,TRBJ1-1,NA,TRBV2,CASSEALRFAFF,TGTGCCAGCAGTGAAGCGCTTCGTTTTGCTTTCTTT
many,TRBJ2-3,TRBD2,TRBV11-2,CASSPLAGVPTDTQYF,TGTGCCAGCAGCCCACTAGCGGGAGTTCCCACAGATACGCAGTATTTT
few,TRBJ2-7,TRBD1,TRBV12-3/TRBV12-4,CASSFSGTASYEQYF,TGTGCCAGCAGTTTTAGTGGGACAGCCTCCTACGAGCAGTACTTC
NA,TRBJ1-2,NA,TRBV28,CASSLTKTGPYGYTF,TGTGCCAGCAGTTTGACAAAGACTGGCCCCTATGGCTACACCTTC
many,TRBJ1-1,NA,TRBV12-3/TRBV12-4,CASSFLGVPEAFF,TGTGCCAGCAGTTTCTTAGGGGTCCCTGAGGCTTTCTTT
many,TRBJ2-7,TRBD2,TRBV18,CASSPPSGRDEQYF,TGTGCCAGCTCACCACCGTCAGGGAGGGACGAGCAGTACTTC